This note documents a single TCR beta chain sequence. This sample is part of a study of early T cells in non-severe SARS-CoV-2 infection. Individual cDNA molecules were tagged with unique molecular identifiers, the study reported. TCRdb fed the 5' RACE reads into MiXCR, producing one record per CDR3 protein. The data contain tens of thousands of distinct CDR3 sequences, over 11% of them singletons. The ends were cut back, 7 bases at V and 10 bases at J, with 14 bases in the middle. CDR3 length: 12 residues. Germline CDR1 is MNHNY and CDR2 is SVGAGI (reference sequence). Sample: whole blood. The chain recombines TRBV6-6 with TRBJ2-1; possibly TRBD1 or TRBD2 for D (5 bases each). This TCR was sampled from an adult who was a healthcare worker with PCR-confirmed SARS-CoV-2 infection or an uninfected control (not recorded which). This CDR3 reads CASTYEGLEQFF. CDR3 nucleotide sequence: TGTGCCAGCACCTATGAGGGGCTGGAGCAGTTCTTC.